Presented here are 5 T cell receptor beta chains from one specimen sequenced in a study of monozygotic twins with inflammatory bowel disease. After re-calling the 5' RACE reads, TCRdb lists one entry per CDR3 protein, DNA absent. The sample includes some 450,000 distinct CDR3 sequences. The specimen was blood. The receptors come from a human donor with ulcerative colitis or Crohn's disease, or a healthy co-twin of an affected twin (not recorded which).

The V and J genes are TRBV4-1 and TRBJ2-7; TCRdb calls TRBD1, which cannot be checked without DNA. Per germline, CDR1 MGHRA and CDR2 YSYEKL. CDR3 size: 15 residues. CDR3 loop: CASSLKGGSSYEQYF.

The chain carries TRBV7-2 and TRBJ2-7; TCRdb proposes TRBD1, but this gene call is untestable without DNA. CDR3 length equals 15 residues. Germline values: CDR1 SGHTA, CDR2 FQGNSA. CDR3 region: CASSSFGTDNYEQYF.

J is TRBJ2-1 and V is TRBV6-1. Germline V gene sequence: CDR1 MNHNS, CDR2 SASEGT. The CDR3 contains 15 residues. The CDR3 region is CASMIDLVGSNEQFF.

The chain combines TRBV4-1 with TRBJ1-1; no DNA is available, so the TRBD1 call from TCRdb remains unchecked. The CDR3 spans 14 residues. Germline CDR1 and CDR2: MGHRA and YSYEKL. The CDR3 region is CASSQDPGTAEALF.

The chain uses TRBV15 and TRBJ1-1. The CDR3 runs 13 residues. Germline assignment: CDR1 LNHNV and CDR2 YYDKDF (reference sequence). CDR3 region: CATSMSRATEAFF.